This is a list of T cell receptor beta chains from one sample in a study of control samples from healthy donors and cancer patients. This table comes from immunoSEQ multiplex PCR, and its TCRdb copy is limited to in-frame clones, with some not included. The sample includes about 100,000 clones, 80% to 95% of them seen just once. What was sequenced was blood. The receptor source for this set is a human donor in good health. The donor label of this sample is uncertain. Both conserved end residues are part of each CDR3. The order of the fields is J gene, clone size, V gene, D gene, CDR3 protein, CDR3 DNA. A D gene is named only where the DNA matches it firmly. For some rows the clone size is stated as once, few or many, or as a class when expanded; others skip it.

TRBJ2-2 . TRBV9 . CASSVSGTGELFF TGTGCCAGCAGCGTAAGTGGCACCGGGGAGCTGTTTTTT
TRBJ1-1 . TRBV5-1 . CASSLAGARGEAFF TGCGCCAGCAGCTTGGCGGGGGCGCGAGGGGAAGCTTTCTTT
TRBJ1-1 . TRBV5-6 TRBD1 CASSSYGQGATEAFF TGTGCCAGCAGCTCTTACGGACAGGGTGCCACTGAAGCTTTCTTT
TRBJ1-1 . TRBV5-1 . CASSLGSVMNTEAFF TGCGCCAGCAGCTTGGGATCAGTTATGAACACTGAAGCTTTCTTT
TRBJ2-2 . TRBV4-3 TRBD2 CASSQDRLAANTGELFF TGCGCCAGCAGCCAAGACCGACTAGCGGCGAACACCGGGGAGCTGTTTTTT
TRBJ2-2 . TRBV10-2 . CASRVVNTGELFF TGCGCCAGCAGGGTCGTCAACACCGGGGAGCTGTTTTTT
TRBJ1-4 . TRBV2 TRBD1 CASSGTGATNEKLFF TGTGCCAGCAGTGGGACAGGGGCTACTAATGAAAAACTGTTTTTT
TRBJ1-6 . TRBV5-1 TRBD1 CASRSGTGALDSPLHF TGCGCCAGCAGGTCCGGGACAGGGGCCTTGGATTCACCCCTCCACTTT
TRBJ1-2 . TRBV28 . CASSMGMAHPNYGYTF TGTGCCAGCAGTATGGGAATGGCCCATCCTAACTATGGCTACACCTTC
TRBJ2-5 once TRBV6-5 . CASMGHPTLETQYF TGTGCCAGCATGGGACACCCAACGCTGGAGACCCAGTACTTC
TRBJ2-3 . TRBV29-1 . CSVAGRTDTQYF TGCAGCGTTGCGGGACGCACAGATACGCAGTATTTT
TRBJ2-1 . TRBV2 TRBD1 CASQTGKAEQFF TGTGCCAGTCAGACAGGGAAGGCTGAGCAGTTCTTC
TRBJ2-7 . TRBV11-2 . CASSLLGEQYF TGTGCCAGCAGCTTGTTGGGCGAGCAGTACTTC
TRBJ2-2 . TRBV11-2 . CASSLPGRNLNTGELFF TGTGCCAGCAGCCTGCCGGGTCGAAATTTGAACACCGGGGAGCTGTTTTTT
TRBJ1-5 . TRBV28 TRBD1 CASQRDRVDQPQHF TGTGCCAGCCAAAGGGACAGGGTCGATCAGCCCCAGCATTTT
TRBJ1-2 . TRBV27 . CASSPKTGGTNYGYTF TGTGCCAGCAGTCCGAAGACCGGGGGTACTAACTATGGCTACACCTTC
TRBJ1-2 . TRBV20-1 . CSASRDTSNYGYTF TGCAGTGCTAGTCGGGACACCTCTAACTATGGCTACACCTTC
TRBJ2-4 . TRBV18 . CASSPPAIAKNIQYF TGTGCCAGCTCACCACCAGCCATAGCCAAAAACATTCAGTACTTC
TRBJ2-3 . TRBV20-1 TRBD2 CSASIAGGTDTQYF TGCAGTGCTAGTATTGCGGGGGGGACAGATACGCAGTATTTT
TRBJ1-5 few TRBV15 TRBD1 CATSSDPGGHQPQHF TGTGCCACCAGCAGCGACCCAGGGGGACATCAGCCCCAGCATTTT
TRBJ1-5 few TRBV19 . CASSIPLVAQPQHF TGTGCCAGTAGTATCCCCTTGGTGGCCCAGCCCCAGCATTTT
TRBJ1-4 . TRBV6-6 . CASSYGLNEKLFF TGTGCCAGCAGTTACGGCCTTAATGAAAAACTGTTTTTT
TRBJ2-2 . TRBV19 . CASSYAVNTGELFF TGTGCCAGTAGTTATGCAGTGAACACCGGGGAGCTGTTTTTT
TRBJ1-6 once TRBV7-9 . CASSSASRGYNSPLHF TGTGCCAGCAGCTCTGCGTCCAGGGGATATAATTCACCCCTCCACTTT
TRBJ2-1 . TRBV5-6 . CASSAGRDEQFF TGTGCCAGCTCCGCGGGCCGGGATGAGCAGTTCTTC
TRBJ2-5 . TRBV7-7 . CAVGRGGQETQYF TGTGCTGTGGGCCGGGGTGGACAAGAGACCCAGTACTTC
TRBJ1-5 . TRBV6-5 . CASSSEDSNQPQHF TGTGCCAGCAGTTCGGAAGATAGCAATCAGCCCCAGCATTTT
TRBJ1-2 . TRBV18 TRBD1 CASSPQMTGATPSYGYTF TGTGCCAGCTCACCGCAGATGACAGGGGCGACACCAAGCTATGGCTACACCTTC
TRBJ1-4 . TRBV6-1 TRBD1 CASSENAGGANEKLFF TGTGCCAGCAGTGAGAATGCAGGGGGAGCCAATGAAAAACTGTTTTTT
TRBJ2-1 . TRBV19 . CASSIKGGTHNEQFF TGTGCCAGTAGTATAAAAGGGGGGACACACAATGAGCAGTTCTTC
TRBJ2-5 once TRBV5-1 TRBD1 CASSLGRGQGTGTRRSETQYF TGCGCCAGCAGCTTGGGAAGGGGACAGGGGACTGGGACTAGGAGATCGGAGACCCAGTACTTC
TRBJ2-4 . TRBV12-3/TRBV12-4 . CASSLRAGDQYF TGTGCCAGCAGTTTAAGGGCAGGGGATCAGTACTTC
TRBJ1-3 . TRBV5-4 . CASSLGFGGNTIYF TGTGCCAGCAGCTTGGGGTTTGGTGGAAACACCATATATTTT
TRBJ1-6 once TRBV27 . CASSFRPGGDSPLHF TGTGCCAGCAGTTTTCGCCCCGGAGGAGATTCACCCCTCCACTTT
TRBJ2-1 . TRBV29-1 . CSVEEWGLSYNEQFF TGCAGCGTTGAAGAGTGGGGGCTCTCCTACAATGAGCAGTTCTTC
TRBJ1-1 . TRBV14 . CASSHGKGGFAEAFF TGTGCCAGCAGCCACGGGAAAGGGGGATTTGCTGAAGCTTTCTTT
TRBJ2-7 . TRBV12-5 TRBD2 CASGLLAGGGEQYF TGTGCTAGTGGTTTGTTAGCGGGGGGAGGAGAGCAGTACTTC
TRBJ1-2 . TRBV3-1/TRBV3-2 . CASSTRAESYTF TGTGCCAGCAGCACCCGTGCCGAGAGCTACACCTTC
TRBJ1-3 . TRBV10-1 . CASSDTGTGNTIYF TGCGCCAGCAGTGATACTGGAACTGGAAACACCATATATTTT
TRBJ1-4 . TRBV2 . CASTDGGGGNEKLFF TGTGCCAGCACAGACGGGGGAGGAGGGAATGAAAAACTGTTTTTT
TRBJ2-1 . TRBV20-1 . CSARIDNEQFF TGCAGTGCTAGAATAGACAATGAGCAGTTCTTC
TRBJ1-2 . TRBV28 . CASSLGGGRGGYTF TGTGCCAGCAGTTTAGGGGGGGGTCGAGGAGGCTACACCTTC
TRBJ2-2 . TRBV24-1 . CATSDRSTGELFF TGTGCCACCAGTGATAGAAGCACCGGGGAGCTGTTTTTT
TRBJ2-1 . TRBV2 . CASRLQGVSYNEQFF TGTGCCAGCAGGCTACAGGGAGTATCCTACAATGAGCAGTTCTTC
TRBJ2-2 . TRBV19 . CASSPLGGKSAGELFF TGTGCCAGTAGCCCTCTAGGGGGTAAGAGCGCCGGGGAGCTGTTTTTT
TRBJ1-3 . TRBV9 TRBD1 CASSETGDGGNTIYF TGTGCCAGCAGCGAAACAGGGGACGGTGGAAACACCATATATTTT
TRBJ1-2 . TRBV19 . CASTDGAYGYTF TGTGCCAGTACGGACGGTGCCTATGGCTACACCTTC
TRBJ2-3 . TRBV9 TRBD1 CASTKEGGPTDTQYF TGTGCCAGCACGAAGGAAGGGGGCCCCACAGATACGCAGTATTTT
TRBJ2-3 . TRBV3-1/TRBV3-2 TRBD1 CASSQARGYTQYF TGTGCCAGCAGCCAAGCCAGGGGGTATACGCAGTATTTT
TRBJ1-2 once TRBV25-1 TRBD1 CASSPPDRAGGYTF TGTGCCAGCAGCCCCCCGGACAGGGCAGGAGGCTACACCTTC
TRBJ2-2 . TRBV6-6 TRBD2 CASRKSGGAGNGELFF TGTGCCAGCAGGAAAAGCGGGGGGGCCGGTAACGGGGAGCTGTTTTTT